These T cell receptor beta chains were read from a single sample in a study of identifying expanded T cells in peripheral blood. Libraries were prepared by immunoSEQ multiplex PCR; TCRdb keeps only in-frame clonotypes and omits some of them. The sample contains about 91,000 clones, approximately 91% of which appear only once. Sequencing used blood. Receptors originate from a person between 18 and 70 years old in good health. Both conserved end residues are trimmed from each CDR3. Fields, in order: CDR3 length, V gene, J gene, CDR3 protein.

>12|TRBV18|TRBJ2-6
ASSADSGANVLT
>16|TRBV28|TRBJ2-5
ASSWPGLAGGREETQY
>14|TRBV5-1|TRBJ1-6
ASSSGLGPYNSPLH
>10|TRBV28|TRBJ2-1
ASAALGGEQF
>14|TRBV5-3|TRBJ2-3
ARSRAGGDSTDTQY
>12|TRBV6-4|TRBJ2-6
ASSDGSGANVLT
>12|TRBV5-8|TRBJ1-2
ASSYRQGVYGYT
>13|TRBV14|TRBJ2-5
ASSVWTGVQETQY
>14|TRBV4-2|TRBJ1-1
ASSRDGGPKGTEAF
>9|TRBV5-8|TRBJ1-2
ASKEGGGYT
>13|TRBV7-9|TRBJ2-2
ASSLVQGSVGELF
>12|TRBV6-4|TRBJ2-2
ASSDGGQSGELF
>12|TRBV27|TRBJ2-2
ASSAYGDPGELF
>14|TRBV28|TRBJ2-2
ASSYIRTGVSGELF
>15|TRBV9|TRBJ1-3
ASSTQGGGGHGNTIY
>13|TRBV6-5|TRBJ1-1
ASTSLGAGYTEAF
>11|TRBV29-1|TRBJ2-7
SVAEGFSYEQY
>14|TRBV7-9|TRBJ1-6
ASSPKESGPHSPLH
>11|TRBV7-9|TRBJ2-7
ASSFGTGGEQY
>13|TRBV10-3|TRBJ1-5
ATKQTGGADQPQH
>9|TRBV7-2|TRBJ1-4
VWQINEKLF
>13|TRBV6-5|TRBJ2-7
ASSSAGTGSYEQY
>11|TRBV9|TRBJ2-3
ASSTGTQDTQY
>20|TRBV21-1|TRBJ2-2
ASSKGRTGLMWGRKNTGELF
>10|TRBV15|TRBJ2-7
ATSRGDYEQY
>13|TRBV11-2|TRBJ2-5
ASSPQASRQETQY